This T cell receptor (beta chain) appears in the sequencing data of a study of blood T cell repertoires in COVID-19. For the study at large: Donors in the United States, Italy and Spain gave samples during acute or convalescent COVID-19.

CDR1 MNHEY and CDR2 SMNVEV come from the germline V gene (reference sequence). V shed 6 bases and J 14 bases; nucleotides not matched to a gene: 9. The CDR3 is 12 residues long. Original analysis: Amplified reference gene primers provided the basis for estimating nucleated cell counts. The method was immunoSEQ multiplex PCR; TCRdb's version includes in-frame clones alone and lacks a portion of them. V and J calls and clone size are copied from that table; D and trimming were computed from the DNA. Of 100,000 or so clones listed, about 81% were seen once; the top ten hold 10% to 15%. This clone showed up many times.

J is TRBJ2-1 and V is TRBV27; 8 bases fit TRBD2. The source of this sequence is a human donor in a cohort sampled during active COVID-19. The sample taken for sequencing was peripheral blood. CDR3 bases: TGTGCCAGCAGCTTAATTGGGCGGGAGGAGTTCTTC. Translation: CASSLIGREEFF.